This entry describes one T cell receptor (beta chain). The sample comes from a study of blood T cell repertoires in COVID-19. In the original analysis: How many nucleated cells were present was estimated from reference gene primer amplification. Libraries were prepared by immunoSEQ multiplex PCR; TCRdb keeps only in-frame clonotypes and omits some of them. The D gene and trimming were derived from the DNA, and the V and J assignments and clone size from that table. The sample has tens of thousands of clones; 60% to 85% are singletons. The V gene's germline CDR1 is SGDLS and CDR2 YYNGEE. J lost 9 bases, V lost 0 bases, and 0 bases had no gene match. CDR3 length: 12 amino acids.

The TCR was taken from a human donor in a cohort sampled during active COVID-19. V is TRBV9 and J is TRBJ2-1; 7 positions match TRBD1. Sequencing input: peripheral blood. The CDR3 protein is CASSVEGAEQFF. The CDR3 coding sequence is TGTGCCAGCAGCGTAGAGGGGGCTGAGCAGTTCTTC.